This note documents a single T cell receptor (beta chain) sequence. Its matching antigen is unknown. TCRdb fed the reads into MiXCR, producing one record per CDR3 protein. This sample has a few hundred thousand distinct CDR3 sequences, with about 39% found just once. V was cut by 7 bases and J by 8 bases, with 6 bases left in between. Germline V gene sequence: CDR1 LNHDA, CDR2 SQIVND (reference sequence). This CDR3 is 11 amino acids long. This entry comes from a study of T cell repertoires in cytomegalovirus infection. Study information: Matching HLA type and CMV infection were both indicated by public TCR beta signatures.

Study-wide points: Public TCR beta family frequency separated CMV-and-HLA carriers, including in an independent cohort. The ex vivo response was dominated by HLA-C-restricted CMV-specific TCR beta clonotypes.

The TCR sequence derives from a human donor in good health (CMV status not recorded). Some clones in this sample may be carry-over from other donors' samples. The sequences come from cultured PBMCs, collected from culture after CMV antigen stimulation. V gene TRBV19 combines with J gene TRBJ2-6; the D is unclear. CDR3 amino acids: CASTAPNVLTF. CDR3 DNA sequence: TGTGCCAGTACCGCGCCCAACGTCCTGACTTTC.